Below are 28 T cell receptor beta chains sequenced from a single sample in a study of vaccination and CD4 T cells after COVID-19. Treatment described: roughly 10-day PBMC culture with coronavirus spike peptide pools or control peptides (ViraFEST assay). Once obtained from cultured CD4+ T cells, the DNA was sequenced using the Oncomine TCR Beta short-read assay. In TCRdb, the PCR reads were re-called with MiXCR into one record per CDR3 protein. Seen here are 20,000 to 30,000 distinct CDR3 sequences, around 62% observed once, and the top ten hold roughly 8%. Their antigens remain unidentified. Sample: CD4+ T cells from blood, cultured in vitro. The source is a human donor who had recovered from COVID-19.

Only a few counts were recorded for this clonotype. The V gene is TRBV15, the J gene TRBJ1-1; D unresolved. The germline V gene has CDR1 LNHNV and CDR2 YYDKDF (reference sequence). V lost 0 bases to trimming and J lost 1 base, with 12 bases between them. This CDR3 region has 16 residues. CDR3 loop: CATSRDLLKGNTEAFF. CDR3 nucleotide sequence: TGTGCCACCAGCAGAGATCTTTTAAAAGGGAACACTGAAGCTTTCTTT.

The rearrangement joins TRBV20-1 to TRBJ1-5; TRBD1 agrees at 7 bases. Germline V gene data show CDR1 as DFQATT and CDR2 as SNEGSKA (reference sequence). This CDR3 contains 13 residues. V was pared by 3 bases and J by 1 base, with 0 bases of the junction left unmatched. The CDR3 region is CSARGQSNQPQHF. As DNA, the CDR3 is TGCAGTGCTAGGGGACAGAGCAATCAGCCCCAGCATTTT.

This clonotype was found a few times. V usage is TRBV20-1 and J usage is TRBJ2-3; TRBD2 is a possible D gene (5 bases). The ends were cut back, 1 base at V and 2 bases at J, with 16 bases in the middle. The CDR3 consists of 16 residues. Per germline, CDR1 DFQATT and CDR2 SNEGSKA (reference sequence). This chain's CDR3 is CSARVASKQSTDTQYF. Here the CDR3 DNA reads TGCAGTGCTAGAGTGGCTAGCAAACAATCCACAGATACGCAGTATTTT.

This clonotype was detected only once. The chain combines TRBV30 with TRBJ2-5; 7 nucleotides agree with TRBD2. Germline V gene sequence: CDR1 GTSNPN, CDR2 SVGIG (reference sequence). CDR3 size: 16 residues. The V and J ends lost 1 base and 8 bases, in that order; junction bases with no gene match: 16. Here the CDR3 reads CAWSESPMGGTRTQYF. DNA of the CDR3: TGTGCCTGGAGTGAGAGCCCCATGGGGGGGACGCGAACCCAGTACTTC.

The chain joins TRBV6-5 to TRBJ1-1; the D gene is possibly TRBD1 (6 bases). V shed 2 bases and J shed 8 bases, with 27 bases lying between them. The length of the CDR3 is 18 residues. The germline V gene has CDR1 MNHEY and CDR2 SVGAGI. The CDR3 coding sequence is TGTGCCAGCAGTTACACAGGGCCGTTGACCGGAGGGCAAGGAGAAGCTTTCTTT. It specifies CASSYTGPLTGGQGEAFF.

This clonotype was picked up a small number of times. Compared with germline, one end of the junction differs, possibly owing to a read error. The rearrangement uses TRBV6-5 and TRBJ2-1, with TRBD1 as a possible D gene (5 bases). The CDR3 runs to 17 residues. Germline V CDR1 and CDR2: MNHEY, SVGAGI. The CDR3 spells CASNYRTPLGIYNEQFF. The CDR3 nucleotides are TGTGCCAGCAATTACCGGACACCTTTGGGAATCTACAATGAGCAGTTCTTC.

To note about this clonotype: Relative to the germline gene, one junction end is altered; a read error may explain this. The chain uses TRBV20-1 and TRBJ1-6; 8 nucleotides agree with TRBD1. The length of the CDR3 is 15 residues. The V gene's germline CDR1 is DFQATT and CDR2 SNEGSKA (reference sequence). CDR3 in amino acids: CSARARTGFNAPLHF. CDR3 in DNA: TGCAGTGCTAGAGCGCGGACAGGGTTTAATGCACCCCTCCACTTT.

The rearrangement uses TRBV30 and TRBJ2-2; 7 bases are shared with TRBD2. V trimming: 2 bases; J trimming: 6 bases; junction bases outside the gene matches: 9. The CDR3 is made up of 15 amino acids. Germline V CDR1 and CDR2: GTSNPN, SVGIG (reference sequence). CDR3 sequence (DNA): TGTGCCTGGAGTCCTCCCCCGGCGGGAGCCGGGGAGCTGTTTTTT. Translated: CAWSPPPAGAGELFF.

The CDR3 DNA is TGTGCCAGCAGTTTGGGAGCAGGACCCTATGGCTACACCTTC. Its translation is CASSLGAGPYGYTF. The chain couples TRBV12-3 or TRBV12-4 to TRBJ1-2, with D unclear. Trimming left V 3 bases short and J 4 bases short, with 12 bases between. This CDR3 has 14 residues.

The rearrangement joins TRBV2 to TRBJ1-5; a possible D gene is TRBD1 (6 bases). V lost 4 bases and J lost 2, with 15 bases in between. The CDR3 loop spans 16 amino acids. Per germline, CDR1 SNHLY and CDR2 FYNNEI. The CDR3 spells CASSAEAHRGNQPQHF. CDR3 sequence (DNA): TGTGCCAGCAGTGCCGAGGCCCACAGGGGCAATCAGCCCCAGCATTTT. Combining the CDR3 with reference TRBV2 and TRBJ1-5 gives the whole variable domain EPEVTQTPSHQVTQMGQEVILRCVPISNHLYFYWYRQILGQKVEFLVSFYNNEISEKSEIFDDQFSVERPDGSNFTLKIRSTKLEDSAMYFCASSAEAHRGNQPQHFGDGTRLSIL.

Judged by abundance, this clonotype is medium-sized. V gene TRBV3-1 combines with J gene TRBJ2-5; 7 bases are a match to TRBD2. From germline, CDR1 is LGHDT and CDR2 YNNKEL (reference sequence). Trimming removed 10 bases from V and 8 bases from J; junction bases left unmatched: 25. The CDR3 loop spans 17 amino acids. CDR3 coding DNA: TGTGCCACCACAACCCACGGGGGGTCCAGGCCACGGGAAACCCAGTACTTC. This translates into CATTTHGGSRPRETQYF.

This chain joins TRBV7-2 and TRBJ2-5; the D is unclear. The CDR3 loop spans 14 amino acids. Trimming pared 1 base from V and 7 bases from J, leaving 13 bases between. Germline V gene lookup returns CDR1 SGHTA and CDR2 FQGNSA. The CDR3 region is CASSLERTKSTQYF. The CDR3 region has the DNA TGTGCCAGCAGCTTAGAGAGGACCAAGTCGACCCAGTACTTC.

The chain combines TRBV14 with TRBJ1-1, with TRBD1 as a possible D gene (5 bases). V was trimmed by 4 bases and J by 0 bases, leaving 12 bases between them. This CDR3 contains 15 residues. Germline V CDR1 and CDR2: SGHDN, FVKESK. This CDR3 reads CASSRDGGMNTEAFF. DNA for the CDR3: TGTGCCAGCAGCCGGGATGGGGGAATGAACACTGAAGCTTTCTTT.

This chain connects TRBV30 to TRBJ2-1; D gene uncertain. Looked up from germline, CDR1 is GTSNPN and CDR2 is SVGIG (reference sequence). V was trimmed by 4 bases and J by 3 bases, leaving 7 bases between them. CDR3 length: 12 amino acids. The CDR3 DNA reads as TGTGCCTGGATAGTGTACTACAATGAGCAGTTCTTC. Protein product: CAWIVYYNEQFF.

The chain joins TRBV24-1 to TRBJ2-3; 13 bases are a match to TRBD2. The junction had 7 bases not matched to a gene; V was cut back by 4 bases and J by 4 bases. The CDR3 contains 17 residues. Germline CDR1 is KGHDR and CDR2 is SFDVKD. This CDR3 reads CATSDPLGLAGADTQYF. The CDR3 DNA is TGTGCCACCAGTGACCCACTTGGACTAGCGGGAGCAGATACGCAGTATTTT.

The chain uses TRBV15 and TRBJ2-5; TRBD1 aligns across 7 bases. The CDR3 extends over 13 amino acids. The trim removed 9 bases at V and 0 bases at J, leaving 4 bases unmatched. Germline CDR1 is LNHNV and CDR2 is YYDKDF (reference sequence). In DNA form, the CDR3 reads TGTGCCACACGGGACAGAAACCAAGAGACCCAGTACTTC. Encoded protein: CATRDRNQETQYF.

This clonotype has more than one count but fewer than ten. Germline is not matched at one junction end, which may reflect a read error. The chain combines TRBV7-7 with TRBJ1-5; 9 nucleotides match TRBD1. Germline CDR1 reads SSHAT; CDR2 reads FNYEAQ (reference sequence). CDR3 length: 16 amino acids. The CDR3 DNA sequence: TGTGCTAGCAGCCCCTACGACAGGGGGGCGAATCAGCCCCAGCATTTT. This encodes CASSPYDRGANQPQHF.

This clonotype has just a few counts. The J gene is TRBJ1-5, the V gene TRBV6-1; 8 nucleotides agree with TRBD1. The CDR3 length is 17 residues. Germline lookup yields CDR1 MNHNS and CDR2 SASEGT. The V segment lost 5 bases and the J segment 0 bases; nucleotides outside the gene matches: 9. Written as DNA, the CDR3 is TGTGCCAGCAGTACCGGACAGGGTGGATATAGCAATCAGCCCCAGCATTTT. As protein: CASSTGQGGYSNQPQHF.

In its sample, this clonotype was seen a few times. The J gene is TRBJ2-3, the V gene TRBV24-1; 14 positions match TRBD2. The germline V gene has CDR1 KGHDR and CDR2 SFDVKD. Losses at the gene ends were 4 bases for V and 3 bases for J; bases not matched to a gene: 2. The CDR3 has 16 amino acids. CDR3 coding DNA: TGTGCCACCAGTGAGGGGACTAGCGGGAGTACAGATACGCAGTATTTT. Translation gives CATSEGTSGSTDTQYF.

This sequence joins TRBV7-9 and TRBJ1-2; D is ambiguous. Germline CDR1 SEHNR, CDR2 FQNEAQ (reference sequence). The CDR3 is 13 amino acids. V was pared by 1 base and J by 8 bases, with 11 bases between. The CDR3 loop reads CASSLGSFHGYTF. CDR3 DNA sequence: TGTGCCAGCAGCTTAGGGTCGTTCCACGGCTACACCTTC.

The V call is TRBV5-1, the J call TRBJ1-5; the D gene is possibly TRBD1 (5 bases). Deletions cut 5 bases from V and 5 bases from J, with 11 bases between. The germline CDR1 and CDR2 sequences are SGHRS and YFSETQ. The CDR3 spans 13 residues. The CDR3 bases are TGCGCCAGCAGAGACAGCTGGGATCAGCCCCAGCATTTT. Protein product: CASRDSWDQPQHF.

The chain employs TRBV20-1 and TRBJ2-7, with TRBD1 as a possible D gene (6 bases). V lost 0 bases to trimming and J lost 4 bases, with 16 bases between them. CDR1 and CDR2 from the germline V gene are DFQATT and SNEGSKA (reference sequence). This CDR3 region has 15 residues. The CDR3 is CSARDFLGDTYEQYF. The CDR3 DNA follows: TGCAGTGCTAGAGATTTTTTGGGGGACACATACGAGCAGTACTTC.

The V call is TRBV2, the J call TRBJ2-3; TRBD1 or TRBD2 may be the D gene (5 bases each). Germline V gives CDR1 SNHLY, CDR2 FYNNEI. V was cut by 7 bases and J by 4 bases, with 12 bases left in between. The CDR3 is 13 amino acids. This chain's CDR3 is CASITRQSDTQYF. The DNA of the CDR3 is TGTGCCAGCATCACTAGACAGTCAGATACGCAGTATTTT.

This clonotype was detected only a few times. V is TRBV7-2 and J is TRBJ1-6, with 9 nucleotides matching TRBD1. Germline V gene data show CDR1 as SGHTA and CDR2 as FQGNSA. The CDR3 has 15 residues. The trim removed 3 bases at V and 10 bases at J, leaving 7 bases unmatched. The CDR3: CASSLGQGGDSPLHF. The CDR3 DNA sequence: TGTGCCAGCAGCTTGGGACAGGGAGGAGACTCACCCCTCCACTTT.

The chain carries TRBV20-1 and TRBJ1-5; no clear D. V lost 1 base and J 4 bases, leaving 11 bases between the germline ends. Germline loops: CDR1 DFQATT, CDR2 SNEGSKA (reference sequence). The CDR3 runs 14 residues. The chain's CDR3 is CSARAVGWNQPQHF. CDR3 DNA sequence: TGCAGTGCTAGAGCAGTTGGTTGGAATCAGCCCCAGCATTTT.

The J gene is TRBJ1-1, the V gene TRBV6-2 or TRBV6-3, with D hard to call. The CDR3 totals 15 residues. V dropped 6 bases and J dropped 1 base, with 15 bases sitting between them. Germline V CDR1 and CDR2: MNHEY, SVGEGT. CDR3 amino acids: CASRGGGAGNTEAFF. CDR3 DNA: TGTGCCAGCAGGGGAGGTGGTGCGGGGAACACTGAAGCTTTCTTT.

A few counts support this clonotype. This chain joins TRBV19 and TRBJ1-2; TRBD1 matches 8 bases. V lost 4 bases and J lost 6; bases outside the gene matches: 16. This CDR3 spans 17 amino acids. Germline CDR1 and CDR2: LNHDA and SQIVND (reference sequence). CDR3 residues: CASSRPSNRGAIDGYTF. The DNA for the CDR3 is TGTGCCAGTAGTAGACCTTCCAACAGGGGGGCAATAGATGGCTACACCTTC.

This rearrangement joins TRBV27 to TRBJ1-4; D ambiguous. The ends were cut back, 1 base at V and 8 bases at J, with 5 bases in the middle. This CDR3 comprises 12 residues. In germline, CDR1 is MNHEY, CDR2 SMNVEV (reference sequence). The CDR3 DNA is TGTGCCAGCAGTTTATTGGGAGAAAAACTGTTTTTT. Translating it yields CASSLLGEKLFF. Full variable domain (outside the CDR3, taken from reference TRBV27 and TRBJ1-4): EAQVTQNPRYLITVTGKKLTVTCSQNMNHEYMSWYRQDPGLGLRQIYYSMNVEVTDKGDVPEGYKVSRKEKRNFPLILESPSPNQTSLYFCASSLLGEKLFFGSGTQLSVL.